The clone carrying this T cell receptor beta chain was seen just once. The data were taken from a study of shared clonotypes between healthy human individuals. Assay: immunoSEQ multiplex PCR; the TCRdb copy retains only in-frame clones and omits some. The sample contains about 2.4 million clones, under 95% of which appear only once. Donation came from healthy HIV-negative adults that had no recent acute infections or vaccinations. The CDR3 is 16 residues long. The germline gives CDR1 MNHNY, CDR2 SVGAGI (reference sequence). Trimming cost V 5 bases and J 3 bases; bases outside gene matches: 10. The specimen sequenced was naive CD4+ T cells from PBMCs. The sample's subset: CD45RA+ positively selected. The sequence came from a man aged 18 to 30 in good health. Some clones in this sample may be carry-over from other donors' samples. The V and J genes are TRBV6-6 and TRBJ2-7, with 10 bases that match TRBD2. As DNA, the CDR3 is TGTGCCAGCAGTCCTACCGGGACTAGCGCATACTACGAGCAGTACTTC. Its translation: CASSPTGTSAYYEQYF.